A single sample is the source of the 27 T cell receptor beta chains below, sequenced in a study of T cell repertoires in cytomegalovirus infection. Via MiXCR, TCRdb re-called the reads, giving one row per CDR3 protein. Among a few hundred thousand distinct CDR3 sequences, roughly 16% were seen once, and the ten largest hold about 12%. Sequenced sample: PBMCs. The receptor source for this set is a human donor in good health (CMV status not recorded). Some clones in this sample may be carry-over from other donors' samples.

V is TRBV11-3 and J is TRBJ2-1, with D hard to call. Germline V gene lookup returns CDR1 SGHNT and CDR2 YENEEA. This CDR3 has 18 residues. V lost 0 bases and J lost 2, with 17 bases in between. As DNA, the CDR3 is TGTGCCAGCAGCTTAGATCGAATCGGCTCCAGCACCTACAATGAGCAGTTCTTC. Translation: CASSLDRIGSSTYNEQFF.

This rearrangement joins TRBV6-2 or TRBV6-3 to TRBJ2-1; TRBD2 aligns across 11 bases. V shed 5 bases, J shed 4 bases, and the junction held 10 bases outside the gene matches. The CDR3 spans 17 residues. CDR1 is MNHEY and CDR2 is SVGEGT in the germline V gene. The DNA of the CDR3 is TGTGCCAGCAGTCCCACTAGCGGGGGCCCAGGGTACAATGAGCAGTTCTTC. It specifies CASSPTSGGPGYNEQFF.

This clonotype showed up just a few times. The V call is TRBV28, the J call TRBJ1-2; unclear D gene. This CDR3 spans 13 amino acids. Germline V gene sequence: CDR1 MDHEN, CDR2 SYDVKM. The V and J ends lost 6 bases and 1 base respectively, with 9 bases between them. The CDR3 nucleotides are TGTGCCAGCAGGGTTGGTCTTAACTATGGCTACACCTTC. This gives the protein CASRVGLNYGYTF.

A word on this clonotype: A read error may explain this, as a much larger clone is one base away. This sequence joins TRBV6-5 and TRBJ2-6; TRBD2 matches 7 bases. Germline V gene lookup returns CDR1 MNHEY and CDR2 SVGAGI. Germline trimming cut 4 bases from V and 0 bases from J; bases unmatched to any gene: 6. This CDR3 comprises 17 residues. The CDR3 protein is CASSFGGSSSGANVLTF. CDR3 coding DNA: TGTGCCAGCAGTTTCGGGGGGAGTAGCTCTGGGGCCAACGTCCTGACTTTC.

J is TRBJ1-2 and V is TRBV6-1, with 9 positions matching TRBD1. V dropped 1 base and J dropped 4; count of bases not matched to a gene: 4. The CDR3 has 15 residues. CDR1 is MNHNS, CDR2 SASEGT, per germline. The CDR3, as DNA: TGTGCCAGCAGTGAAGGTCGGACAGGGGTCTATGGCTACACCTTC. The encoded protein is CASSEGRTGVYGYTF.

This clonotype was counted only a few times. The V and J genes are TRBV20-1 and TRBJ1-6; no firm D call. V was trimmed by 6 bases and J by 5 bases, leaving 14 bases between them. Germline assignment: CDR1 DFQATT and CDR2 SNEGSKA (reference sequence). CDR3 length: 14 residues. DNA of the CDR3: TGCAGTGCCCCCCGGGCGGAACATAATTCACCCCTCCACTTT. Translated: CSAPRAEHNSPLHF.

V and J are TRBV29-1 and TRBJ2-5; D is unresolved. The germline V and J ends were trimmed by 4 bases and 5 bases, with 17 bases remaining between them. Germline CDR1 is SQVTM and CDR2 is ANQGSEA. This CDR3 has 14 amino acids. The CDR3 loop reads CSVGAWATMETQYF. Written as DNA, the CDR3 is TGCAGCGTTGGGGCGTGGGCCACGATGGAGACCCAGTACTTC.

This clonotype was seen a handful of times. The chain links TRBV28 to TRBJ1-5; 11 bases line up with TRBD1. The CDR3 length is 16 residues. Germline-derived CDR1 and CDR2 are MDHEN and SYDVKM. J gave up 1 base and V 6 bases, and 5 bases lay outside the gene matches. As DNA, the CDR3 is TGTGCCAGCAGCAAAAGGGACAGGGGGAGCAATCAGCCCCAGCATTTT. Amino acids: CASSKRDRGSNQPQHF.

This clonotype was found many times. This rearrangement joins TRBV7-2 to TRBJ1-2; no definite D call. V lost 1 base, J lost 4 bases, and 13 bases lay in between. Germline V gene data show CDR1 as SGHTA and CDR2 as FQGNSA. This CDR3 spans 15 amino acids. CDR3 nucleotides: TGTGCCAGCAGCTTAGAGTCTGCGGGCTCCTATGGCTACACCTTC. Protein: CASSLESAGSYGYTF.

V and J are TRBV5-1 and TRBJ2-5; D may be TRBD2 (6 bases). There are 14 residues in the CDR3. Trimming shortened V by 3 bases and J by 3 bases, and 12 bases separated the two germline ends. Germline V gives CDR1 SGHRS, CDR2 YFSETQ. This chain's CDR3 is CASSSVPGEETQYF. The DNA of the CDR3 is TGCGCCAGCAGCTCGGTGCCGGGGGAAGAGACCCAGTACTTC.

J is TRBJ1-2 and V is TRBV18, with 12 bases aligning to TRBD1. CDR1 and CDR2 (germline): KGHSH, LQKENI. This CDR3 is 17 amino acids long. The V gene end was trimmed by 2 bases and the J gene end by 3 bases; junction bases not matched to a gene: 7. The CDR3 nucleotides are TGTGCCAGCTCACCAAGGGACAGGGGGCGGCTTTACTATGGCTACACCTTC. Protein product: CASSPRDRGRLYYGYTF.

The J gene is TRBJ2-3, the V gene TRBV6-2 or TRBV6-3; unclear D gene. The CDR3 totals 15 residues. Germline V gene data show CDR1 as MNHEY and CDR2 as SVGEGT. V shed 2 bases and J shed 1 base, with 10 bases lying between them. CDR3 nucleotide sequence: TGTGCCAGCAGTTACGATCCGTTAGGCACAGATACGCAGTATTTT. Translating it yields CASSYDPLGTDTQYF.

This clonotype was seen a few times. This chain joins TRBV11-2 and TRBJ2-7; 9 bases fit TRBD1. This CDR3 spans 15 amino acids. J lost 4 bases, V lost 5 bases, and 9 bases had no gene match. CDR1 and CDR2 (germline): SGHAT, FQNNGV. The CDR3 DNA reads as TGTGCCAGCAGCCTCCCGGGACAGGGCTTTTACGAGCAGTACTTC. It encodes CASSLPGQGFYEQYF.

This clonotype has at least ten counts. CDR3 sequence reads: CASSPGGQGALDTEAFF. CDR3 sequence (DNA): TGTGCCAGCAGCCCAGGGGGACAGGGGGCGTTGGACACTGAAGCTTTCTTT. V is TRBV12-3 or TRBV12-4 and J is TRBJ1-1; 12 bases fit TRBD1. V lost 6 bases, J lost 3 bases, and 11 bases stayed unmatched. The CDR3 length is 17 residues.

The V call is TRBV11-2, the J call TRBJ2-3; 10 bases align to TRBD1. J lost 4 bases, V lost 4 bases, and 5 bases had no gene match. Germline V CDR1 and CDR2: SGHAT, FQNNGV. The CDR3 spans 15 residues. CDR3 residues: CASSSGTGVADTQYF. CDR3 nucleotides: TGTGCCAGCAGCTCCGGGACAGGGGTGGCAGATACGCAGTATTTT.

This clonotype was seen once. This chain connects TRBV5-1 to TRBJ1-4; D gene ambiguous. The CDR3 is 17 amino acids. The germline CDR1 and CDR2 sequences are SGHRS and YFSETQ. V was cut by 2 bases and J by 4 bases, with 18 bases left in between. The chain's CDR3 is CASSFGKNSGLNEKLFF. CDR3 nucleotides: TGCGCCAGCAGCTTCGGGAAGAACAGCGGCCTTAATGAAAAACTGTTTTTT. Full variable domain (rest looked up from reference TRBV5-1 and TRBJ1-4): KAGVTQTPRYLIKTRGQQVTLSCSPISGHRSVSWYQQTPGQGLQFLFEYFSETQRNKGNFPGRFSGRQFSNSRSEMNVSTLELGDSALYLCASSFGKNSGLNEKLFFGSGTQLSVL.

The chain carries TRBV12-3 or TRBV12-4 and TRBJ2-7; D might be TRBD1 (6 bases). The germline V and J ends were trimmed by 1 base and 0 bases, with 10 bases remaining between them. The CDR3 has 15 amino acids. Here the CDR3 DNA reads TGTGCCAGCAGTTTAGGGGGGCAGCTCTCCTACGAGCAGTACTTC. This encodes CASSLGGQLSYEQYF.

This clonotype was observed many times. The chain is built from TRBV7-2 and TRBJ1-1, with a possible D match to TRBD1 (5 bases). Germline lookup yields CDR1 SGHTA and CDR2 FQGNSA. The germline V and J ends were trimmed by 5 bases and 3 bases, with 13 bases remaining between them. The CDR3 has 14 amino acids. CDR3 sequence reads: CASSTNAGDTEAFF. CDR3 coding DNA: TGTGCCAGCAGCACAAACGCGGGGGACACTGAAGCTTTCTTT.

This clonotype showed up just a few times. The rearrangement joins TRBV4-1 to TRBJ1-5; 7 nucleotides agree with TRBD1. V trimming: 4 bases; J trimming: 4 bases; junction bases outside the gene matches: 7. The CDR3 contains 15 residues. CDR1 and CDR2 (germline): MGHRA, YSYEKL. The CDR3: CASSPPGQLNQPQHF. CDR3 sequence (DNA): TGCGCCAGCAGCCCCCCGGGACAGTTAAATCAGCCCCAGCATTTT.

The V call is TRBV4-1, the J call TRBJ2-7; a possible D gene is TRBD1 (5 bases). Germline V gene sequence: CDR1 MGHRA, CDR2 YSYEKL. CDR3 length: 14 amino acids. V lost 1 base and J lost 0, with 7 bases in between. CDR3 protein: CASSQVGHSYEQYF. CDR3 DNA sequence: TGCGCCAGCAGCCAAGTCGGACACTCCTACGAGCAGTACTTC.

This clonotype has at least ten counts. The V call is TRBV6-2 or TRBV6-3, the J call TRBJ1-5; D possibly corresponds to TRBD1 (6 bases). Germline loops: CDR1 MNHEY, CDR2 SVGEGT. The V and J ends lost 5 bases and 3 bases respectively, with 14 bases between them. The CDR3 has 15 residues. The CDR3 is CASSRTTGVNQPQHF. Here the CDR3 DNA reads TGTGCCAGCAGTCGTACGACAGGCGTCAATCAGCCCCAGCATTTT.

The chain joins TRBV2 to TRBJ1-4, with 7 bases matching TRBD1. V lost 8 bases and J lost 11; bases outside the gene matches: 5. This CDR3 is 11 amino acids long. CDR1 and CDR2 (germline): SNHLY, FYNNEI. CDR3 residues: CASGQGGKLFF. In DNA, the CDR3 is TGTGCCAGCGGGCAGGGGGGGAAACTGTTTTTT. Looking up the rest from reference TRBV2 and TRBJ1-4 gives the full variable domain: EPEVTQTPSHQVTQMGQEVILRCVPISNHLYFYWYRQILGQKVEFLVSFYNNEISEKSEIFDDQFSVERPDGSNFTLKIRSTKLEDSAMYFCASGQGGKLFFGSGTQLSVL.

The chain is built from TRBV7-9 and TRBJ1-6; weak D call: TRBD1 (6 bases). Trimming took off 5 bases at V and 11 bases at J, with 16 bases between the two ends. There are 14 residues in the CDR3. Germline V gene lookup returns CDR1 SEHNR and CDR2 FQNEAQ (reference sequence). The CDR3 DNA sequence: TGTGCCAGCAGCCCGTCTGGAGGGGGGGCACCCCTCCACTTT. Its translation: CASSPSGGGAPLHF.

The J gene is TRBJ2-3, the V gene TRBV20-1, with D tentatively TRBD2 (7 bases). V was pared by 4 bases and J by 4 bases, with 21 bases between. The CDR3 covers 16 residues. Germline CDR1 DFQATT, CDR2 SNEGSKA (reference sequence). This CDR3 is CSAIGGGLPFADTQYF. The CDR3 DNA sequence: TGCAGTGCTATTGGGGGGGGGCTCCCCTTCGCAGATACGCAGTATTTT.

This clonotype was counted between two and nine times. The chain is built from TRBV27 and TRBJ2-7; D not resolved. Germline V gene data show CDR1 as MNHEY and CDR2 as SMNVEV (reference sequence). The CDR3 consists of 15 residues. Trimming pared 6 bases from V and 2 bases from J, leaving 17 bases between. The chain's CDR3 is CASSSTAGFTYEQYF. In DNA form, the CDR3 reads TGTGCCAGCAGCTCCACAGCCGGGTTTACCTACGAGCAGTACTTC.

The table lists this clonotype with many counts. The CDR3 DNA follows: TGTGCCAGCAGCCCATTCCCCCAGGGGCGGGGCGGCCGGAACACTGAAGCTTTCTTT. This translates into CASSPFPQGRGGRNTEAFF. The gene calls are TRBV7-9 and TRBJ1-1; D perhaps matches TRBD1 (6 bases). Between the trimmed V and J ends, which lost 5 bases and 1 base, there was a span of 26 bases. The CDR3 runs 19 residues. Germline-derived CDR1 and CDR2 are SEHNR and FQNEAQ (reference sequence). Looking up the rest from reference TRBV7-9 and TRBJ1-1 gives the full variable domain: DTGVSQNPRHKITKRGQNVTFRCDPISEHNRLYWYRQTLGQGPEFLTYFQNEAQLEKSRLLSDRFSAERPKGSFSTLEIQRTEQGDSAMYLCASSPFPQGRGGRNTEAFFGQGTRLTVV.

The chain is built from TRBV20-1 and TRBJ1-5, with a possible D match to TRBD1 (5 bases). The germline gives CDR1 DFQATT, CDR2 SNEGSKA (reference sequence). CDR3 length: 17 residues. Trimming pared 6 bases from V and 4 bases from J, leaving 25 bases between. The CDR3 region is CSALPRAGKLGNQPQHF. DNA for the CDR3: TGCAGTGCCCTGCCCAGGGCAGGGAAGTTAGGAAATCAGCCCCAGCATTTT.